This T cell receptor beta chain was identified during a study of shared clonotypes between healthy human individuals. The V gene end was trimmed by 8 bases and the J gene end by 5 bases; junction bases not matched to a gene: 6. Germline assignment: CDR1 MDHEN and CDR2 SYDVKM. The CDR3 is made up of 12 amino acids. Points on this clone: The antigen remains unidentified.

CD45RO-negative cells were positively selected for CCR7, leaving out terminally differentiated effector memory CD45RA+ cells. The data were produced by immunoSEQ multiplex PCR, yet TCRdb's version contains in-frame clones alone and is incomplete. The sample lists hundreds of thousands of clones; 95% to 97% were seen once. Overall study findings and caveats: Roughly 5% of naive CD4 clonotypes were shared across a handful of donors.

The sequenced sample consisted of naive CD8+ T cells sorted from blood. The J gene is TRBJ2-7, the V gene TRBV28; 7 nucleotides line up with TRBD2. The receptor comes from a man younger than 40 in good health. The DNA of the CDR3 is TGTGCCAGCTTCGCGGGAGTTCACGAGCAGTACTTC. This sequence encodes CASFAGVHEQYF. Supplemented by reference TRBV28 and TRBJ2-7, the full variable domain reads DVKVTQSSRYLVKRTGEKVFLECVQDMDHENMFWYRQDPGLGLRLIYFSYDVKMKEKGDIPEGYSVSREKKERFSLILESASTNQTSMYLCASFAGVHEQYFGPGTRLTVT.